Listed below are T cell receptor beta chains from one sample, sequenced in a study of Ad26.COV2.S vaccination and SARS-CoV-2 variants. Sequencing used immunoSEQ multiplex PCR; TCRdb keeps in-frame clones, though not all of them. The repertoire includes roughly 420,000 clones, 88% of them detected once, and less than 4.5% sits in the top ten. The specimen was peripheral blood, collected in a trial of Ad26.COV2.S vaccine versus placebo. The receptor set was obtained from a person between 18 and 65 years old who received the Ad26.COV2.S COVID-19 vaccine or a placebo. CDR3s include the opening cysteine and the closing phenylalanine or tryptophan. Fields, in order: V gene, J gene, D gene, clone size, CDR3 protein, CDR3 DNA. The D gene is left open where the match is weak. Some rows have no size entry. The others give once, few or many, or a class for an expanded clone.

TRBV4-2	TRBJ1-5	-	-	CASSPNSIARQPQHF	TGTGCCAGCAGCCCCAATTCCATCGCCAGACAGCCCCAGCATTTT
TRBV27	TRBJ2-4	-	-	CASSLTQTAKNIQYF	TGTGCCAGCAGTCTGACACAGACCGCCAAAAACATTCAGTACTTC
TRBV28	TRBJ1-2	TRBD1	few	CASSENLTGSNYGYTF	TGTGCCAGCAGTGAGAATTTGACAGGGAGTAACTATGGCTACACCTTC
TRBV5-6	TRBJ1-6	-	-	CASSADSGNSPLHF	TGTGCCAGCAGCGCGGACAGCGGTAATTCACCCCTCCACTTT
TRBV7-2	TRBJ1-3	-	-	CASSLKGVGNTIYF	TGTGCCAGCAGCTTAAAAGGGGTCGGAAACACCATATATTTT
TRBV7-2	TRBJ1-6	-	-	CASSLTGPLHF	TGTGCCAGCAGCTTGACGGGTCCCCTCCACTTT
TRBV5-6	TRBJ2-2	-	-	CASSLEFVSGAGELFF	TGTGCCAGCAGCTTGGAATTCGTGTCAGGCGCCGGGGAGCTGTTTTTT
TRBV4-2	TRBJ1-1	TRBD1	-	CASSWGQGNTEAFF	TGTGCCAGCAGCTGGGGACAGGGGAACACTGAAGCTTTCTTT
TRBV7-2	TRBJ2-2	-	-	CASSSGLRLGKGELFF	TGTGCCAGCAGCTCCGGACTCAGACTGGGGAAAGGGGAGCTGTTTTTT
TRBV4-1	TRBJ2-7	-	-	CASSQGRILYEQYF	TGCGCCAGCAGCCAAGGACGGATCCTCTACGAGCAGTACTTC
TRBV12-3/TRBV12-4	TRBJ2-7	-	-	CASRPSLSYEQYF	TGTGCCAGCAGACCGTCCCTCTCCTACGAGCAGTACTTC
TRBV30	TRBJ2-3	-	-	CAWSYQGADTQYF	TGTGCCTGGAGCTATCAAGGGGCAGATACGCAGTATTTT
TRBV6-4	TRBJ2-2	TRBD1	-	CASSPGQGNTGELFF	TGTGCCAGCAGCCCGGGACAGGGGAACACCGGGGAGCTGTTTTTT
TRBV4-3	TRBJ1-3	-	-	CASSQGIRDIGNTIYF	TGCGCCAGCAGCCAAGGAATACGGGACATCGGAAACACCATATATTTT
TRBV4-1	TRBJ1-6	TRBD1	few	CASSERQGDSPLHF	TGCGCCAGCAGCGAACGACAGGGTGATTCACCCCTCCACTTT
TRBV24-1	TRBJ2-2	-	once	CATSDLLGLTGELFF	TGTGCCACCAGTGATTTGCTGGGCCTCACCGGGGAGCTGTTTTTT
TRBV28	TRBJ2-7	-	-	CASSFPGGEQYF	TGTGCCAGCAGTTTCCCGGGCGGGGAGCAGTACTTC
TRBV5-1	TRBJ2-1	TRBD2	-	CASSMRGGSGNNEQFF	TGCGCCAGCAGCATGCGGGGGGGCTCGGGAAACAATGAGCAGTTCTTC
TRBV6-2/TRBV6-3	TRBJ2-7	TRBD1	-	CASSYSGQGKSYEQYF	TGTGCCAGCAGTTACTCGGGACAGGGGAAATCCTACGAGCAGTACTTC
TRBV19	TRBJ1-5	TRBD1	once	CASTLDRISNQPQHF	TGTGCCAGTACCTTGGACAGGATTAGCAATCAGCCCCAGCATTTT
TRBV18	TRBJ1-3	-	-	CASSRTTAAGNTIYF	TGTGCCAGCTCACGCACAACGGCTGCTGGAAACACCATATATTTT
TRBV15	TRBJ1-6	-	-	CATSSGPADSPLHF	TGTGCCACCAGCAGCGGACCCGCGGATTCACCCCTCCACTTT
TRBV7-9	TRBJ1-4	-	few	CASSKPSGDPNEKLFF	TGTGCCAGCAGTAAGCCCTCTGGGGATCCCAATGAAAAACTGTTTTTT
TRBV5-8	TRBJ1-2	TRBD1	-	CASSPGQGGYGYTF	TGTGCCAGCAGCCCCGGACAGGGCGGGTATGGCTACACCTTC
TRBV5-1	TRBJ2-4	-	-	CASSLPQQPAKNIQYF	TGCGCCAGCAGCTTGCCCCAGCAACCAGCCAAAAACATTCAGTACTTC
TRBV2	TRBJ1-1	-	once	CASSESGNTEAFF	TGTGCCAGCAGTGAGTCCGGGAACACTGAAGCTTTCTTT
TRBV2	TRBJ1-1	TRBD1	-	CASSTTGEGTEAFF	TGTGCCAGCAGTACAACAGGGGAAGGTACTGAAGCTTTCTTT
TRBV18	TRBJ2-7	-	-	CASSPSGDEQYF	TGTGCCAGCTCACCATCCGGGGACGAGCAGTACTTC
TRBV5-4	TRBJ2-3	-	-	CASSLGGATDTQYF	TGTGCCAGCAGCTTAGGGGGAGCCACAGATACGCAGTATTTT
TRBV6-1	TRBJ2-4	-	-	CASSEGGEGLQNIQYF	TGTGCCAGCAGTGAGGGGGGTGAGGGATTGCAAAACATTCAGTACTTC
TRBV30	TRBJ1-2	TRBD1	-	CAWSAGGSYGYTF	TGTGCCTGGAGTGCAGGGGGCAGCTATGGCTACACCTTC
TRBV4-1	TRBJ2-5	TRBD1	-	CASSQSQGAQETQYF	TGCGCCAGCAGCCAATCACAGGGGGCTCAAGAGACCCAGTACTTC
TRBV19	TRBJ1-6	-	-	CASSIGTRGAYNSPLHF	TGTGCCAGTAGTATTGGGACTCGGGGGGCCTATAATTCACCCCTCCACTTT
TRBV24-1	TRBJ2-2	TRBD2	few	CATSDFRRGASSTGELFF	TGTGCCACCAGTGATTTTAGGCGGGGGGCGTCTTCCACCGGGGAGCTGTTTTTT
TRBV4-1	TRBJ1-6	-	once	CASSLLVGPISGTPLHF	TGCGCCAGCAGCCTCCTTGTGGGGCCTATTAGTGGTACACCCCTCCACTTT
TRBV10-1	TRBJ2-1	TRBD2	once	CASSTTSEHNEQFF	TGCGCCAGCAGCACGACTAGCGAGCACAATGAGCAGTTCTTC
TRBV30	TRBJ1-5	-	once	CAWTPGGPSQPQHF	TGTGCCTGGACCCCCGGGGGGCCCAGCCAGCCCCAGCATTTT